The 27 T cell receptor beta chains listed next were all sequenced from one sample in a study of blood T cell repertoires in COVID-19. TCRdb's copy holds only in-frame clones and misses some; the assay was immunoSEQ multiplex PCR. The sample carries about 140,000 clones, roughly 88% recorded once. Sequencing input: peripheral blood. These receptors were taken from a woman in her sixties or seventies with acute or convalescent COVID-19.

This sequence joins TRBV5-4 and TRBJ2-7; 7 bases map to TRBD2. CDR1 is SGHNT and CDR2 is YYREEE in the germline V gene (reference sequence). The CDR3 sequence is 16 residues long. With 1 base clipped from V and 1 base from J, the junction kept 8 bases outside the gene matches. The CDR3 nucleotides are TGTGCCAGCAGCTTGCCGGATCTGGGGGGGTCCTACGAGCAGTACTTC. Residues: CASSLPDLGGSYEQYF.

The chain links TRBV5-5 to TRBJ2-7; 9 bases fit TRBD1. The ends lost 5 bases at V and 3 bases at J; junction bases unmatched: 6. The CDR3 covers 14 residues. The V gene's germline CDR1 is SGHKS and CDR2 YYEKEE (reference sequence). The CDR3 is CASRLGGQGYEQYF. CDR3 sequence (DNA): TGTGCCAGCAGATTAGGGGGACAGGGCTACGAGCAGTACTTC.

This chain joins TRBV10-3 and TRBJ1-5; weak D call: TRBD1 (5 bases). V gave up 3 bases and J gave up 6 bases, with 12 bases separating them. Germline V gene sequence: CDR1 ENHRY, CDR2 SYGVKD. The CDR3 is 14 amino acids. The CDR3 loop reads CAISDLGRGQPQHF. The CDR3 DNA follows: TGTGCCATCAGTGATTTAGGGAGGGGTCAGCCCCAGCATTTT.

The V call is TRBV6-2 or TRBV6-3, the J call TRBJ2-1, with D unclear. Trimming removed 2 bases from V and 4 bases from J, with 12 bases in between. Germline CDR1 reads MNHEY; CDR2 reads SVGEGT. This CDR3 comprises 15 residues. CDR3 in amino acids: CASSYLPPTYNEQFF. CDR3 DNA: TGTGCCAGCAGTTACCTTCCGCCCACTTACAATGAGCAGTTCTTC.

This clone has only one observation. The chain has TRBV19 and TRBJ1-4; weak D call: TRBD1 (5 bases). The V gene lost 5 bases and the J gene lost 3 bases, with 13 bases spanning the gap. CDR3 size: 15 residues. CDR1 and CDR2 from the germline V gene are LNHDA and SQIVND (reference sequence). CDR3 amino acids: CASSLVAGPNEKLFF. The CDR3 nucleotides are TGTGCCAGTAGTCTCGTCGCAGGGCCTAATGAAAAACTGTTTTTT.

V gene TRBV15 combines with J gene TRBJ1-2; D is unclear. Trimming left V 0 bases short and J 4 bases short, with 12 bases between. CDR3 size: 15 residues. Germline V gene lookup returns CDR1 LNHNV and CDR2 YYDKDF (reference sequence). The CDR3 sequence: CATSRDQTNSYGYTF. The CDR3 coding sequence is TGTGCCACCAGCAGAGATCAAACCAACTCCTATGGCTACACCTTC.

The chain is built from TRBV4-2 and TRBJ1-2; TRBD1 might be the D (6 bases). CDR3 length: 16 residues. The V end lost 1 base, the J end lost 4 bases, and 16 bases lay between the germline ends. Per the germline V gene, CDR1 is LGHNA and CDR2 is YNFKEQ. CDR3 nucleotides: TGTGCCAGCAGCCAAGTTCCCCAACAGGGCGCCTATGGCTACACCTTC. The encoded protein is CASSQVPQQGAYGYTF.

The CDR3 bases are TGTGCCAGCAGCTTGTCTCAGGGGAAAGACTATGGCTACACCTTC. Protein sequence: CASSLSQGKDYGYTF. The chain couples TRBV5-4 to TRBJ1-2; D is perhaps TRBD1 (6 bases). The V end was cut by 1 base, the J end by 3 bases, with 13 bases between. CDR1 SGHNT and CDR2 YYREEE come from the germline V gene (reference sequence). The CDR3 loop spans 15 amino acids.

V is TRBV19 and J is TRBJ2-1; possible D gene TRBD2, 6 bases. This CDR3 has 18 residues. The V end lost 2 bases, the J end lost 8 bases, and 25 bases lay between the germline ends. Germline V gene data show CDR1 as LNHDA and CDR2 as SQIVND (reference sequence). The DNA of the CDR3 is TGTGCCAGTAGTATAAAATCTCCGGGACTGGGCCTGGGCGATGAGCAGTTCTTC. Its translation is CASSIKSPGLGLGDEQFF.

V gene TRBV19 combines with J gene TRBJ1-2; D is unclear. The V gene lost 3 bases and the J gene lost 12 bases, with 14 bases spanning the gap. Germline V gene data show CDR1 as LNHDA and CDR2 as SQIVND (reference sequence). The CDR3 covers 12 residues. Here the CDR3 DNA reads TGTGCCAGTAGTATGATTGAACTGAGCAACACCTTC. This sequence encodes CASSMIELSNTF.

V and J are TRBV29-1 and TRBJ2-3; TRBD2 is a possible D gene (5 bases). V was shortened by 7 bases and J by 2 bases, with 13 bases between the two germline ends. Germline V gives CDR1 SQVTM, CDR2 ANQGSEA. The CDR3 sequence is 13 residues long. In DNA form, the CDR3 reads TGCAGCGGTAGTCACGGGATCACAGATACGCAGTATTTT. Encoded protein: CSGSHGITDTQYF.

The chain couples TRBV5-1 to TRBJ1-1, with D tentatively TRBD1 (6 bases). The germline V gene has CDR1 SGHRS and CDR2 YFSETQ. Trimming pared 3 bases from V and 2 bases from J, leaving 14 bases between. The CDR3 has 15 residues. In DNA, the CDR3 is TGCGCCAGCAGCTACGCGGGGGGCTTTAACACTGAAGCTTTCTTT. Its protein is CASSYAGGFNTEAFF.

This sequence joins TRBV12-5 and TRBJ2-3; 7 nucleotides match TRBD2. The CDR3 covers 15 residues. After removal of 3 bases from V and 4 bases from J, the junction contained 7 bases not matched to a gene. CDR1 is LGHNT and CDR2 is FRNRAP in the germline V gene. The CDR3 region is CASGLAGMGPDTQYF. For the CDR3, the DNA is TGTGCTAGTGGTTTAGCGGGGATGGGGCCAGATACGCAGTATTTT.

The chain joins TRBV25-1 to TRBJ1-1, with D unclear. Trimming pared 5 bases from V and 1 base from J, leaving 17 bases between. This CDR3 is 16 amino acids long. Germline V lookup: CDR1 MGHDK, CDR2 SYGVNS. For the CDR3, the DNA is TGTGCCAGCAGTACCCGACATCGCCGGGGGAACACTGAAGCTTTCTTT. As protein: CASSTRHRRGNTEAFF. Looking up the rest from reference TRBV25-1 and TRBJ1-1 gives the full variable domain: EADIYQTPRYLVIGTGKKITLECSQTMGHDKMYWYQQDPGMELHLIHYSYGVNSTEKGDLSSESTVSRIRTEHFPLTLESARPSHTSQYLCASSTRHRRGNTEAFFGQGTRLTVV.

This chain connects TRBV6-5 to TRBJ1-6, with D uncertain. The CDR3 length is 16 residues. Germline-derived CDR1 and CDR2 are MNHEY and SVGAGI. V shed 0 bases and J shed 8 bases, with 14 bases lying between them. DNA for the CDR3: TGTGCCAGCAGTTACTCGAACTCGGGGAGTGATTCACCCCTCCACTTT. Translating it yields CASSYSNSGSDSPLHF.

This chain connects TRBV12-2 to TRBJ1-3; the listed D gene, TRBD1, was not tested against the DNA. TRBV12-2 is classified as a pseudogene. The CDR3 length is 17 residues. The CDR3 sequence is CASRLRGPEPSGNTIYF. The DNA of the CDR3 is TGTGCAAGTCGCTTGAGGGGGCCCGAACCCTCTGGAAACACCATATATTTT.

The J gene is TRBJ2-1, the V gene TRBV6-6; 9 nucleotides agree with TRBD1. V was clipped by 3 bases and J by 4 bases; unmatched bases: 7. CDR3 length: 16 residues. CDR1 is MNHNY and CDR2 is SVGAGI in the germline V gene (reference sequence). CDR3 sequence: CASSYPTGTGYNEQFF. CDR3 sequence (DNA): TGTGCCAGCAGTTATCCAACCGGGACAGGGTACAATGAGCAGTTCTTC.

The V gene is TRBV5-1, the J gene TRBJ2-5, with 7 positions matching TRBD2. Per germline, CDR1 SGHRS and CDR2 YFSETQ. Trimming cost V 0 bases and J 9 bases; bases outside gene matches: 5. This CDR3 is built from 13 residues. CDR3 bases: TGCGCCAGCAGCTTGGCCCAGGGAGGGGCCCAGTACTTC. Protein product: CASSLAQGGAQYF.

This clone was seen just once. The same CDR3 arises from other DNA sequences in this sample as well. CDR3 amino acids: CASSLEQGNSPLHF. The CDR3 DNA sequence: TGTGCCAGCAGCTTGGAACAGGGAAATTCACCCCTCCACTTT. J is TRBJ1-6 and V is TRBV5-4; possible D gene TRBD1, 6 bases. Trimming shortened V by 0 bases and J by 7 bases, and 8 bases separated the two germline ends. CDR1 and CDR2 (germline): SGHNT, YYREEE (reference sequence). The CDR3 is 14 residues long.

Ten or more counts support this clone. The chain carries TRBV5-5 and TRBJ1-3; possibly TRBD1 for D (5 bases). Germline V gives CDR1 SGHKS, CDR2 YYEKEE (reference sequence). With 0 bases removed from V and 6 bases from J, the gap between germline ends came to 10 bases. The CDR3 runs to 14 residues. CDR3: CASSLGAGLNTIYF. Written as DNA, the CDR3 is TGTGCCAGCAGCTTGGGGGCAGGGCTAAACACCATATATTTT. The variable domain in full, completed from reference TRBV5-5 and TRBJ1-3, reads DAGVTQSPTHLIKTRGQQVTLRCSPISGHKSVSWYQQVLGQGPQFIFQYYEKEERGRGNFPDRFSARQFPNYSSELNVNALLLGDSALYLCASSLGAGLNTIYFGEGSWLTVV.

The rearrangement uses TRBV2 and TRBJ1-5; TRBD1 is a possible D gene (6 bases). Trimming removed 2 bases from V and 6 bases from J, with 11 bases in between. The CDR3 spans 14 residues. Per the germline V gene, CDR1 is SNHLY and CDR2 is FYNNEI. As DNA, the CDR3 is TGTGCCAGCAGTGAAAATCAGGGGTCTCAGCCCCAGCATTTT. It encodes CASSENQGSQPQHF. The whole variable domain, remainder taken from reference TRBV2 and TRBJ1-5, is EPEVTQTPSHQVTQMGQEVILRCVPISNHLYFYWYRQILGQKVEFLVSFYNNEISEKSEIFDDQFSVERPDGSNFTLKIRSTKLEDSAMYFCASSENQGSQPQHFGDGTRLSIL.

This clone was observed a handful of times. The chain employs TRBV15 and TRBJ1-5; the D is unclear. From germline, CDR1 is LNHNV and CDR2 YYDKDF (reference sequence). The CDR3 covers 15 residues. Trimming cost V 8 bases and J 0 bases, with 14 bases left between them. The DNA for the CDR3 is TGTGCCACCTCCCGTCGAGGTCCTAGCAATCAGCCCCAGCATTTT. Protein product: CATSRRGPSNQPQHF.

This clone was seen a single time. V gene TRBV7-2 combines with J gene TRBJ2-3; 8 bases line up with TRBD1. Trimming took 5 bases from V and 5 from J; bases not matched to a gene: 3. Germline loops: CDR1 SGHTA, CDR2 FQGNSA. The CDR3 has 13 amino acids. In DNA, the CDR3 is TGTGCCAGCAGCCCAGGGGGCGGAGATACGCAGTATTTT. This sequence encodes CASSPGGGDTQYF.

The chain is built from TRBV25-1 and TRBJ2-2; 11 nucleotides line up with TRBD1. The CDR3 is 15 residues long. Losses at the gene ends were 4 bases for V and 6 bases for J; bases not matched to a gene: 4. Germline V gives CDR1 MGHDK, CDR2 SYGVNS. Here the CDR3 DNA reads TGTGCCAGCAGTGTCCGGGACAGGGGGGCCGGGGAGCTGTTTTTT. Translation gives CASSVRDRGAGELFF.

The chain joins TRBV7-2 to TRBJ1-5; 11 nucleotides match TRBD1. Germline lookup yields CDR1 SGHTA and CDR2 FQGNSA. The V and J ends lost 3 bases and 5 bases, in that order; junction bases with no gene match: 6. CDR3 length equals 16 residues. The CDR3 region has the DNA TGTGCCAGCAGCTTGGCCGGGACAGGGGGGGATCAGCCCCAGCATTTT. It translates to CASSLAGTGGDQPQHF.

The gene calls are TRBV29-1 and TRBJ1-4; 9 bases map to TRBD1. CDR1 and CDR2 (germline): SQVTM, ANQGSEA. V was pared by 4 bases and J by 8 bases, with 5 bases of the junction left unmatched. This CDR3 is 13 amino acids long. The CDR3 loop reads CSVGTGAGEKLFF. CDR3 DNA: TGCAGCGTTGGGACAGGGGCGGGGGAAAAACTGTTTTTT.

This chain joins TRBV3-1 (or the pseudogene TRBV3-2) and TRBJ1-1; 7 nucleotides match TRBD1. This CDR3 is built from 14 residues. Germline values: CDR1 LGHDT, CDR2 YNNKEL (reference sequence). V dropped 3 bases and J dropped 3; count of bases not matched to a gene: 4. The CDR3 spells CASSHQGGYTEAFF. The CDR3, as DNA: TGTGCCAGCAGCCATCAGGGGGGATACACTGAAGCTTTCTTT.